A selection of T cell receptor beta chains follows, all from one sample in a study of T cell changes during pregnancy in multiple sclerosis. Method: immunoSEQ multiplex PCR; TCRdb's copy keeps in-frame clones and lacks some. The sample carries about 59,000 clones, roughly 92% recorded once. Here the sequenced sample was peripheral blood, taken in the third trimester of pregnancy. The receptors stem from a female donor in good health, enrolled as a control in a pregnancy study. Each CDR3 is given with its conserved first and last residue. D genes are given only for firm matches. Size tells how often a clone was seen (once, few, many) or the class of an expanded clone, and some rows leave it out.

CASSLLGRNSPLHF,TGTGCCAGCAGTCTCCTAGGGAGGAATTCACCCCTCCACTTT,TRBV6-4,14,TRBJ1-6,once,NA
CASSIFNYEQYF,TGTGCCAGCAGCATTTTCAACTACGAGCAGTACTTC,TRBV11-3,12,TRBJ2-7,NA,NA
CAAIGAMNTEAFF,TGTGCCGCCATTGGGGCTATGAACACTGAAGCTTTCTTT,TRBV25-1,13,TRBJ1-1,NA,NA
CASSALTGTETQYF,TGTGCCAGTAGTGCCCTGACAGGGACAGAGACCCAGTACTTC,TRBV19,14,TRBJ2-5,NA,TRBD1
CASSPYRGEGNTIYF,TGTGCCAGCAGCCCTTACAGGGGGGAAGGAAACACCATATATTTT,TRBV7-2,15,TRBJ1-3,few,TRBD1
CASSANIGNTIYF,TGTGCCAGCAGTGCAAACATTGGAAACACCATATATTTT,TRBV6-5,13,TRBJ1-3,NA,NA
CASSQDPAETIPYTQYF,TGCGCCAGCAGCCAAGACCCCGCTGAGACTATCCCGTATACGCAGTATTTT,TRBV4-3,17,TRBJ2-3,NA,NA
CASSPGQVYGYTF,TGCGCCAGCAGCCCGGGACAGGTTTATGGCTACACCTTC,TRBV4-3,13,TRBJ1-2,NA,TRBD1
CASSLGLAGTDTQYF,TGTGCCAGCAGCCTCGGACTAGCGGGCACAGATACGCAGTATTTT,TRBV14,15,TRBJ2-3,NA,TRBD2
CATTGTSGQETQYF,TGTGCCACGACCGGGACTAGCGGGCAAGAGACCCAGTACTTC,TRBV5-4,14,TRBJ2-5,once,TRBD2
CASSPRQSYEQYF,TGTGCCAGCAGCCCGAGACAGTCCTACGAGCAGTACTTC,TRBV28,13,TRBJ2-7,NA,NA
CASRGGGNQPQHF,TGTGCCTCAAGAGGGGGCGGCAATCAGCCCCAGCATTTT,TRBV6-1,13,TRBJ1-5,once,TRBD1
CASSLLGVYGYTF,TGTGCCAGCAGTTTATTAGGGGTTTATGGCTACACCTTC,TRBV28,13,TRBJ1-2,NA,NA
CASCSYRLNTEAFF,TGTGCCAGCTGCTCTTACAGGCTGAACACTGAAGCTTTCTTT,TRBV28,14,TRBJ1-1,few,NA
CASSRYSGSYEQYF,TGTGCCAGCAGCCGATATAGCGGGAGCTACGAGCAGTACTTC,TRBV11-2,14,TRBJ2-7,once,TRBD2
CASSSTGVGEQYF,TGCGCCAGCAGCTCGACAGGGGTCGGAGAGCAGTACTTC,TRBV5-1,13,TRBJ2-7,NA,TRBD1
CASSLVGGASEQFF,TGTGCCAGCAGCTTGGTCGGGGGGGCCAGTGAGCAGTTCTTC,TRBV5-5,14,TRBJ2-1,NA,TRBD2
CASSMEGLGHQPQHF,TGTGCCAGTAGTATGGAGGGGCTCGGGCATCAGCCCCAGCATTTT,TRBV19,15,TRBJ1-5,NA,NA
CAWSSGGRNEQFF,TGTGCCTGGTCTAGCGGGGGGCGGAATGAGCAGTTCTTC,TRBV30,13,TRBJ2-1,NA,TRBD2
CASSLGGRETQYF,TGTGCCAGCAGCTTGGGGGGGCGAGAGACCCAGTACTTC,TRBV5-4,13,TRBJ2-5,NA,NA
CASSPVDRDTEAFF,TGTGCCAGTAGTCCAGTAGACAGGGACACTGAAGCTTTCTTT,TRBV19,14,TRBJ1-1,NA,TRBD1